The rows below give T cell receptor beta chains drawn from one sample of a study of blood T cell repertoires in COVID-19. Method: immunoSEQ multiplex PCR; TCRdb's copy keeps in-frame clones and lacks some. The sample yields 150,000 or so clones, 85% to 90% seen once. What was sequenced was peripheral blood. The receptors come from a man in his sixties with active or convalescent COVID-19. Each CDR3 is given with its conserved first and last residue. The D gene is left open where the match is weak. The size entry is marked missing in some rows and otherwise reads once, few, many or a size class.

V gene: TRBV11-3; J gene: TRBJ2-5; D gene: TRBD2; clone size: NA; CDR3 DNA: TGTGCCGGGATAGCGGGAGCTGTCTTGGAGACCCAGTACTTC; CDR3 protein: CAGIAGAVLETQYF
V gene: TRBV6-2/TRBV6-3; J gene: TRBJ1-1; D gene: TRBD1; clone size: NA; CDR3 DNA: TGTGCCAGCAGTTACTACCGACAGGGGGATGGTGAAGCTTTCTTT; CDR3 protein: CASSYYRQGDGEAFF
V gene: TRBV6-5; J gene: TRBJ1-2; D gene: TRBD1; clone size: NA; CDR3 DNA: TGTGCCAGCAGTTGGGACAGGGAAAACTATGGCTACACCTTC; CDR3 protein: CASSWDRENYGYTF
V gene: TRBV21-1; J gene: TRBJ1-5; D gene: NA; clone size: NA; CDR3 DNA: TGTGCCAGCAGCAAAGCGCGGACAGGGCCCTATCAGCCCCAGCATTTT; CDR3 protein: CASSKARTGPYQPQHF
V gene: TRBV5-4; J gene: TRBJ2-5; D gene: TRBD2; clone size: NA; CDR3 DNA: TGTGCCAGCAGCTTGGCTAGCGGGAGACAAGAGACCCAGTACTTC; CDR3 protein: CASSLASGRQETQYF
V gene: TRBV9; J gene: TRBJ2-7; D gene: TRBD1; clone size: few; CDR3 DNA: TGTGCCAGCAGCGTTACAGGGGAAGGAGACTACGAGCAGTACTTC; CDR3 protein: CASSVTGEGDYEQYF
V gene: TRBV24-1; J gene: TRBJ2-2; D gene: TRBD2; clone size: NA; CDR3 DNA: TGTGCCACCAGTGATCTGGGGGGGTTGGGGACGAACACCGGGGAGCTGTTTTTT; CDR3 protein: CATSDLGGLGTNTGELFF
V gene: TRBV4-1; J gene: TRBJ1-3; D gene: NA; clone size: NA; CDR3 DNA: TGCGCCAGCAGCCAAGTAGTGGGGGCCGGTGGAAACACCATATATTTT; CDR3 protein: CASSQVVGAGGNTIYF
V gene: TRBV5-6; J gene: TRBJ2-3; D gene: TRBD2; clone size: few; CDR3 DNA: TGTGCCAGCAGCTTGAGGGGGACTAGCGTCACAGATACGCAGTATTTT; CDR3 protein: CASSLRGTSVTDTQYF
V gene: TRBV7-2; J gene: TRBJ1-2; D gene: TRBD1; clone size: NA; CDR3 DNA: TGTGCCAGCAGCTTACAAGGGACAGGACTTAACTATGGCTACACCTTC; CDR3 protein: CASSLQGTGLNYGYTF
V gene: TRBV3-1/TRBV3-2; J gene: TRBJ2-1; D gene: TRBD2; clone size: NA; CDR3 DNA: TGTGCCAGCAGCTCGAGCGGGAGCTACAATGAGCAGTTCTTC; CDR3 protein: CASSSSGSYNEQFF
V gene: TRBV29-1; J gene: TRBJ1-1; D gene: NA; clone size: NA; CDR3 DNA: TGCAGCGTTGTAAGGGGCCCCACTGAAGCTTTCTTT; CDR3 protein: CSVVRGPTEAFF
V gene: TRBV27; J gene: TRBJ1-6; D gene: NA; clone size: NA; CDR3 DNA: TGTGCCAGCAGTTGGGAGGGATATAATTCACCCCTCCACTTT; CDR3 protein: CASSWEGYNSPLHF
V gene: TRBV24-1; J gene: TRBJ1-2; D gene: NA; clone size: NA; CDR3 DNA: TGTGCCACCAGTGGAGGGCCGGGGGAAGAAGGCTACACCTTC; CDR3 protein: CATSGGPGEEGYTF
V gene: TRBV21-1; J gene: TRBJ1-2; D gene: NA; clone size: NA; CDR3 DNA: TGTGCCAGCAGCGAACACCGGGACAGGGAGGGAAAAAGCTATGGCTACACCTTC; CDR3 protein: CASSEHRDREGKSYGYTF
V gene: TRBV24-1; J gene: TRBJ1-6; D gene: TRBD1; clone size: NA; CDR3 DNA: TGTGCCACCAGTGATTTCATCGCCCGGGACAGGGTAGTTTGTAGTTCACCCCTCCACTTT; CDR3 protein: CATSDFIARDRVVCSSPLHF
V gene: TRBV27; J gene: TRBJ2-7; D gene: NA; clone size: NA; CDR3 DNA: TGTGCCAGCCGGACCAACCTCCGGGGCGAGCAGTACTTC; CDR3 protein: CASRTNLRGEQYF
V gene: TRBV5-1; J gene: TRBJ2-2; D gene: NA; clone size: NA; CDR3 DNA: TGCGCCAGCAGCTTGGCCCTCGGCGGCACCGGGGAGCTGTTTTTT; CDR3 protein: CASSLALGGTGELFF
V gene: TRBV7-2; J gene: TRBJ2-7; D gene: NA; clone size: NA; CDR3 DNA: TGTGCCAGCACCTGGAGCTCGGAAACCTACGAGCAGTACTTC; CDR3 protein: CASTWSSETYEQYF
V gene: TRBV12-3/TRBV12-4; J gene: TRBJ1-1; D gene: NA; clone size: NA; CDR3 DNA: TGTGCCAGCACCCCAGGACAGACCTACCAAGCTTTCTTT; CDR3 protein: CASTPGQTYQAFF
V gene: TRBV30; J gene: TRBJ1-2; D gene: NA; clone size: NA; CDR3 DNA: TGTGCCTGGAGTGGAGGTGGGAACTATGGCTACACCTTC; CDR3 protein: CAWSGGGNYGYTF
V gene: TRBV6-2/TRBV6-3; J gene: TRBJ1-2; D gene: NA; clone size: NA; CDR3 DNA: TGTGCCAGCAGCGACAGGAACTATGGCTACACCTTC; CDR3 protein: CASSDRNYGYTF
V gene: TRBV30; J gene: TRBJ1-5; D gene: NA; clone size: NA; CDR3 DNA: TGTGCCTGGAGTAAAGGAGGGAACAATCAGCCCCAGCATTTT; CDR3 protein: CAWSKGGNNQPQHF
V gene: TRBV24-1; J gene: TRBJ2-5; D gene: TRBD1; clone size: NA; CDR3 DNA: TGTGCGCCGACAGGGATTGAGACCCAGTACTTC; CDR3 protein: CAPTGIETQYF
V gene: TRBV7-2; J gene: TRBJ2-7; D gene: NA; clone size: NA; CDR3 DNA: TGTGCCAGCAGCCAGGGACTGAGCTCCTACGAGCAGTACTTC; CDR3 protein: CASSQGLSSYEQYF
V gene: TRBV10-3; J gene: TRBJ2-7; D gene: TRBD2; clone size: once; CDR3 DNA: TGTGCCATCAGCGCCGTTTCGGGAGGACGGGAGCAGTACTTC; CDR3 protein: CAISAVSGGREQYF
V gene: TRBV2; J gene: TRBJ2-1; D gene: TRBD1; clone size: NA; CDR3 DNA: TGTGCCAGCAGTGAAGCGCTGACAGGGGGCTACAATGAGCAGTTCTTC; CDR3 protein: CASSEALTGGYNEQFF
V gene: TRBV10-3; J gene: TRBJ2-7; D gene: NA; clone size: NA; CDR3 DNA: TGTGCCATCAGTGATTACGACAGTTACCAGAGCTCCTACGAGCAGTACTTC; CDR3 protein: CAISDYDSYQSSYEQYF
V gene: TRBV11-2; J gene: TRBJ2-7; D gene: NA; clone size: few; CDR3 DNA: TGTGCCAGCACCTCGGGTCTGGAGCAGTACTTC; CDR3 protein: CASTSGLEQYF
V gene: TRBV21-1; J gene: TRBJ2-6; D gene: NA; clone size: NA; CDR3 DNA: TGTGCCAGCAGAGCAGGGCCTGGGGCCAACGTCCTGACTTTC; CDR3 protein: CASRAGPGANVLTF
V gene: TRBV2; J gene: TRBJ1-5; D gene: NA; clone size: NA; CDR3 DNA: TGTGCCAGCCGCCCGGGACTTACAGACCAGCCCCAGCATTTT; CDR3 protein: CASRPGLTDQPQHF
V gene: TRBV5-6; J gene: TRBJ1-6; D gene: NA; clone size: NA; CDR3 DNA: TGTGCCAGCAGCTTTGGACAGCAGAATTCACCCCTCCACTTT; CDR3 protein: CASSFGQQNSPLHF
V gene: TRBV29-1; J gene: TRBJ2-3; D gene: TRBD1; clone size: once; CDR3 DNA: TGCAGCGTTAGGGGACAGGGGGTATTTAACACAGATACGCAGTATTTT; CDR3 protein: CSVRGQGVFNTDTQYF
V gene: TRBV7-2; J gene: TRBJ2-3; D gene: NA; clone size: few; CDR3 DNA: TGTGCCAGCAGCTTTGGGGGGGCCCAGGCAGATACGCAGTATTTT; CDR3 protein: CASSFGGAQADTQYF
V gene: TRBV28; J gene: TRBJ1-2; D gene: NA; clone size: once; CDR3 DNA: TGTGCCAGCAGTTCACGGGAAGGCGGCTACACCTTC; CDR3 protein: CASSSREGGYTF
V gene: TRBV9; J gene: TRBJ1-1; D gene: NA; clone size: NA; CDR3 DNA: TGTGCCAGCAGCGGACGGTACGGGGAGAGAACTGAAGCTTTCTTT; CDR3 protein: CASSGRYGERTEAFF
V gene: TRBV4-2; J gene: TRBJ1-2; D gene: NA; clone size: once; CDR3 DNA: TGTGCCAGCAGCCAAGACGAGGGAACAGATGGCTACACCTTC; CDR3 protein: CASSQDEGTDGYTF
V gene: TRBV5-4; J gene: TRBJ2-2; D gene: TRBD2; clone size: NA; CDR3 DNA: TGTGCCAGCAAACTAGCGGGGTACACCGGGGAGCTGTTTTTT; CDR3 protein: CASKLAGYTGELFF
V gene: TRBV7-9; J gene: TRBJ1-6; D gene: NA; clone size: few; CDR3 DNA: TGTGCCAGCAGCCGCGGGGTTTTGGGGGATCTATCCTATAATTCACCCCTCCACTTT; CDR3 protein: CASSRGVLGDLSYNSPLHF
V gene: TRBV7-9; J gene: TRBJ1-5; D gene: TRBD1; clone size: few; CDR3 DNA: TGTGCCAGCAGCCCCGACAGGGGAGTAACTGGGCCCCAGCATTTT; CDR3 protein: CASSPDRGVTGPQHF
V gene: TRBV5-1; J gene: TRBJ2-3; D gene: NA; clone size: NA; CDR3 DNA: TGCGCCAGCAGCTGGGCGAGCGGGTCCGTAGATACGCAGTATTTT; CDR3 protein: CASSWASGSVDTQYF
V gene: TRBV2; J gene: TRBJ2-1; D gene: TRBD2; clone size: NA; CDR3 DNA: TGTGCCAGCACCCTGGGCGGGAGGGCCAATGAGCAGTTCTTC; CDR3 protein: CASTLGGRANEQFF
V gene: TRBV5-4; J gene: TRBJ1-3; D gene: NA; clone size: NA; CDR3 DNA: TGTGCCAGCAGCCCCGAGGGCAGGGGAAACACCATATATTTT; CDR3 protein: CASSPEGRGNTIYF
V gene: TRBV9; J gene: TRBJ2-3; D gene: TRBD2; clone size: NA; CDR3 DNA: TGTGCCAGCAGCGTAGCCCCGACAACTAGCGGGAGGAGCACAGATACGCAGTATTTT; CDR3 protein: CASSVAPTTSGRSTDTQYF
V gene: TRBV24-1; J gene: TRBJ2-7; D gene: TRBD2; clone size: NA; CDR3 DNA: TGTGCCACCAGTGATCCACTAGCGGGAACCTTGAACTTC; CDR3 protein: CATSDPLAGTLNF
V gene: TRBV2; J gene: TRBJ1-2; D gene: TRBD1; clone size: NA; CDR3 DNA: TGTGCCAGCAGCCAGGACAGGGGGCAGGGTGGCTACACCTTC; CDR3 protein: CASSQDRGQGGYTF
V gene: TRBV6-5; J gene: TRBJ2-3; D gene: TRBD2; clone size: NA; CDR3 DNA: TGTGCCAGCAGTTACGGCGGGAGGGCCTTCTCGGATACGCAGTATTTT; CDR3 protein: CASSYGGRAFSDTQYF
V gene: TRBV2; J gene: TRBJ2-2; D gene: TRBD2; clone size: NA; CDR3 DNA: TGTGCCAGCAGAGTAGGGGAGGGCGGCGGGGAGCTGTTTTTT; CDR3 protein: CASRVGEGGGELFF
V gene: TRBV2; J gene: TRBJ1-4; D gene: NA; clone size: NA; CDR3 DNA: TGTGCCAGCAGTGTTGGTGGAGCAACTAATGAAAAACTGTTTTTT; CDR3 protein: CASSVGGATNEKLFF
V gene: TRBV5-5; J gene: TRBJ2-7; D gene: NA; clone size: NA; CDR3 DNA: TGTGCCAGCAGGTCTGACATCACCTACGAGCAGTACTTC; CDR3 protein: CASRSDITYEQYF
V gene: TRBV28; J gene: TRBJ2-3; D gene: NA; clone size: NA; CDR3 DNA: TGTGCCAGCAGTTACTCAGGAGCGGGCCTCACAGATACGCAGTATTTT; CDR3 protein: CASSYSGAGLTDTQYF